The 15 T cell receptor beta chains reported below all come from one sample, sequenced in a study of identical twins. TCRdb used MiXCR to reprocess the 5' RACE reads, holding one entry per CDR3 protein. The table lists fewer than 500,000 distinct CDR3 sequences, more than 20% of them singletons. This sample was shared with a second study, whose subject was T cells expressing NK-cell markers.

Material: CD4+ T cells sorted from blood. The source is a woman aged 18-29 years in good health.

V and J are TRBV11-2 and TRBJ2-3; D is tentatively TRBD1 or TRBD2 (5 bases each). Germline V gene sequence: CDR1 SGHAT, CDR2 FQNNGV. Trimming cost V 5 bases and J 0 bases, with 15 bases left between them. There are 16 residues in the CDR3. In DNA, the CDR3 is TGTGCCAGCAGCAACCAACCGGGACCCAGCACAGATACGCAGTATTTT. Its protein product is CASSNQPGPSTDTQYF.

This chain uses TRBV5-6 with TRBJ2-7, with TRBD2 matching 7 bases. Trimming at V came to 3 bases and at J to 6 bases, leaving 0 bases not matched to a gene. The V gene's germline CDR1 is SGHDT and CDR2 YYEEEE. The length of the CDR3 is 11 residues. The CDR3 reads CASSWEGEQYF. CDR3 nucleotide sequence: TGTGCCAGCAGCTGGGAGGGCGAGCAGTACTTC.

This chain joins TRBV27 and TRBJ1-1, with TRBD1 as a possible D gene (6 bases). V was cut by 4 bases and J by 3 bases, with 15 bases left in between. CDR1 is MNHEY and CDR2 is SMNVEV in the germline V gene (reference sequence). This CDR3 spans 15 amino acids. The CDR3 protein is CASSSQTGFDTEAFF. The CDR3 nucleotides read TGTGCCAGCAGTTCCCAAACAGGGTTTGACACTGAAGCTTTCTTT.

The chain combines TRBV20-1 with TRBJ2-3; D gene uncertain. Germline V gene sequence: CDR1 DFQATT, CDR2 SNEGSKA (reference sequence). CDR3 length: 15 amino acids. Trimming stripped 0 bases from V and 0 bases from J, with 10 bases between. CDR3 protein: CSARDGRTSTDTQYF. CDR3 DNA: TGCAGTGCTAGAGACGGGCGAACCAGCACAGATACGCAGTATTTT.

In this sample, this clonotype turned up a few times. This chain's CDR3 is CSASPDRGGRRAFF. The CDR3 DNA is TGCAGTGCTAGTCCGGACAGGGGCGGGAGGCGAGCTTTCTTT. The V gene is TRBV20-1, the J gene TRBJ1-1, with 9 positions matching TRBD1. This CDR3 is 14 amino acids long. Trimming cost V 3 bases and J 10 bases; bases outside gene matches: 12. In germline, CDR1 is DFQATT, CDR2 SNEGSKA (reference sequence).

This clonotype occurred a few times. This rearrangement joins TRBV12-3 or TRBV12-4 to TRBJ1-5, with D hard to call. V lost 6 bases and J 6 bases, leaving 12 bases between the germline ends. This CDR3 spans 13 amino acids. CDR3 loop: CASRSREGQPQHF. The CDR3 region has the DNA TGTGCCAGCAGAAGTCGCGAGGGTCAGCCCCAGCATTTT.

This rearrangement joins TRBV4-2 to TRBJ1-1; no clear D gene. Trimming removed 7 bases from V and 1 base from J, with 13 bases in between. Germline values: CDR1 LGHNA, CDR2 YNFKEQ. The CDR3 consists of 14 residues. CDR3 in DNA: TGTGCCAGCACCTCAGGAAGAGGGAACACTGAAGCTTTCTTT. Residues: CASTSGRGNTEAFF.

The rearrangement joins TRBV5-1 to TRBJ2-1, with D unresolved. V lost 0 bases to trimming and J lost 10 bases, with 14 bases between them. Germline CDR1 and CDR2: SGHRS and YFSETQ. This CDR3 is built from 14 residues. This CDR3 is CASSLVSDVMEQFF. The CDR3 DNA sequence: TGCGCCAGCAGCTTGGTATCGGATGTAATGGAGCAGTTCTTC.

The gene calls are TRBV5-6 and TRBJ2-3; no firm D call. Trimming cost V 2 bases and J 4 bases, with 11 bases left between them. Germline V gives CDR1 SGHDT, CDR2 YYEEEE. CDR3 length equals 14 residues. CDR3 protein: CASSLGATPDTQYF. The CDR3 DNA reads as TGTGCCAGCAGCTTAGGAGCAACCCCAGATACGCAGTATTTT.

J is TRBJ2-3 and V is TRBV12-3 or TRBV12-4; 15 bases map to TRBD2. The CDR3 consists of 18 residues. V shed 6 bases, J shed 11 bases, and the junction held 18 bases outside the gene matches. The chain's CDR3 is CASSNAIPGTSGRPRQYF. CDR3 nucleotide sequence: TGTGCCAGCAGCAACGCCATCCCCGGGACTAGCGGGAGGCCAAGGCAGTATTTT.

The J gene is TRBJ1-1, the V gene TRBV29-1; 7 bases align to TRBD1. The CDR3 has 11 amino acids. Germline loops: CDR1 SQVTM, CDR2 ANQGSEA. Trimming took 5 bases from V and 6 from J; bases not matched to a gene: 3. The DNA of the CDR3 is TGCAGCGTTACTCAGGGGGCTGAAGCTTTCTTT. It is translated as CSVTQGAEAFF.

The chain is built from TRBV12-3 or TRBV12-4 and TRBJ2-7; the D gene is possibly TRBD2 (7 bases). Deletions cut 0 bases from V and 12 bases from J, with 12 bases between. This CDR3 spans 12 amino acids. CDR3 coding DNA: TGTGCCAGCAGTTTAGCTCGGGGGGCCAGGTACTTC. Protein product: CASSLARGARYF.

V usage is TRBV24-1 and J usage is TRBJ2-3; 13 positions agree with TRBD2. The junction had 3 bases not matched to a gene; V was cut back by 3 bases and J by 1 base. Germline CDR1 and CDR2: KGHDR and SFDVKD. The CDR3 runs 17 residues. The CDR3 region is CATSDPGTSGGTDTQYF. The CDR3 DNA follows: TGTGCCACCAGTGATCCCGGGACTAGCGGGGGCACAGATACGCAGTATTTT.

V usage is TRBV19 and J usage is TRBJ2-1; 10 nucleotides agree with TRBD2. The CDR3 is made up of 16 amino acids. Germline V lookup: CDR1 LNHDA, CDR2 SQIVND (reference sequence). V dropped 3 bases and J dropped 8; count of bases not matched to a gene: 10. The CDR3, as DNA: TGTGCCAGTAGTATGGCAGCGGGAGGGCCGAGGGATGAGCAGTTCTTC. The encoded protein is CASSMAAGGPRDEQFF.

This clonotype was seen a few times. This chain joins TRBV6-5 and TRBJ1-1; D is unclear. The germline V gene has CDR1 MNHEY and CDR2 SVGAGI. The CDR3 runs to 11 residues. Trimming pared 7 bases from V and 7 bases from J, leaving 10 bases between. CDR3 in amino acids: CASTNRGEAFF. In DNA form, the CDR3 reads TGTGCCAGCACCAACCGGGGTGAAGCTTTCTTT.